This TCR beta chain was captured in a study of T cell responses to AZD1222 COVID-19 vaccine. Study-level results: Per reports, nearly half of all spike-specific TCRs target regions that are unmutated in variants.

The germline gives CDR1 DFQATT, CDR2 SNEGSKA (reference sequence). The CDR3 contains 11 residues. With 7 bases clipped from V and 3 bases from J, the junction kept 1 base outside the gene matches. Measured with immunoSEQ multiplex PCR; TCRdb has only the in-frame clones, and not every one. The sample records roughly 120,000 clones, approximately 88% being singletons. Concerning this clone itself: Its antigen is not identified.

This chain links TRBV20-1 with TRBJ2-7, with TRBD1 identical over 9 bases. Sequencing was performed on peripheral blood, taken on day 0 of AZD1222 vaccination. The sequence came from an adult in good health. The CDR3 DNA is TGCAGTGGACAGGGGGACTACGAGCAGTACTTC. It encodes CSGQGDYEQYF.